The sequence of this TCR beta chain was determined in a study of cytomegalovirus exposure and HLA in healthy donors. Study information: Unique TCRs from HLA-typed donors, 80 million to 90 million of them, were held in an early data release.

CDR3 size: 13 residues. Per the germline V gene, CDR1 is SEHNR and CDR2 is FQNEAQ (reference sequence). The germline V and J ends were trimmed by 8 bases and 0 bases, with 10 bases remaining between them. The PCR made use of 60 Vbeta and 13 Jbeta primers. The table came from immunoSEQ multiplex PCR; TCRdb's copy has only in-frame clones and leaves some out. The sample has about 160,000 clones, approximately 80% seen once; the top ten hold less than 2%. This chain joins TRBV7-9 and TRBJ1-1; D not resolved. Material for sequencing was PBMCs. The clonotype originates from a woman aged 18-29 years in good health and CMV-seronegative. DNA for the CDR3: TGTGCCAGCCATGGCCAGTTGAACACTGAAGCTTTCTTT. This sequence encodes CASHGQLNTEAFF.